The next 29 T cell receptor beta chains were all read from a single sample in a study of blood T cell repertoires in COVID-19. Sequenced by immunoSEQ multiplex PCR; TCRdb stores in-frame clones only, minus some. The data contain some 200,000 clones, 86% of them singletons. Sample: peripheral blood. The source is a man in his sixties or seventies with acute or convalescent COVID-19.

The genes are TRBV5-4 and TRBJ2-1, with 8 bases that match TRBD2. The CDR3 contains 14 residues. Germline V gene sequence: CDR1 SGHNT, CDR2 YYREEE (reference sequence). Unmatched junction bases numbered 4, after V lost 1 base and J lost 7 bases. The CDR3 reads CASSLRGGLNEQFF. CDR3 in DNA: TGTGCCAGCAGCTTGCGGGGGGGGTTGAATGAGCAGTTCTTC.

This clone was recorded a few times. The chain couples TRBV3-1 (or the pseudogene TRBV3-2) to TRBJ2-4, with 8 nucleotides matching TRBD1. V was clipped by 3 bases and J by 8 bases; unmatched bases: 6. CDR1 is LGHDT and CDR2 is YNNKEL in the germline V gene (reference sequence). There are 14 residues in the CDR3. CDR3 in amino acids: CASSQQGQADIQYF. The CDR3 DNA sequence: TGTGCCAGCAGCCAGCAGGGACAGGCAGACATTCAGTACTTC.

Concerning this clone: Within the sample, other DNA sequences also encode this same CDR3. This chain links TRBV6-2 or TRBV6-3 with TRBJ1-2; no definite D call. The CDR3 is 13 amino acids. In germline, CDR1 is MNHEY, CDR2 SVGEGT. V gave up 2 bases and J gave up 2 bases, with 6 bases separating them. The CDR3 sequence: CASSYNRNYGYTF. CDR3 in DNA: TGTGCCAGCAGTTACAACAGAAACTATGGCTACACCTTC.

The chain carries TRBV28 and TRBJ2-3, with TRBD1 matching 10 bases. The CDR3 is 18 residues long. Germline CDR1 is MDHEN and CDR2 is SYDVKM. V lost 7 bases and J lost 6; bases outside the gene matches: 19. CDR3 protein: CASTDPGQGPGWPDTQYF. In DNA form, the CDR3 reads TGTGCCAGCACCGACCCGGGACAGGGGCCCGGTTGGCCGGATACGCAGTATTTT.

The chain has TRBV4-2 and TRBJ2-5; tentatively, D is TRBD1 (6 bases). The CDR3 length is 13 residues. From germline, CDR1 is LGHNA and CDR2 YNFKEQ. Trimming pared 6 bases from V and 9 bases from J, leaving 17 bases between. The CDR3 DNA sequence: TGTGCCAGCAGTCGACTATACGAGGGGGCCCAGTACTTC. As protein: CASSRLYEGAQYF.

This chain uses TRBV15 with TRBJ2-7; the D gene is possibly TRBD2 (7 bases). Germline CDR1 is LNHNV and CDR2 is YYDKDF (reference sequence). Trimming pared 1 base from V and 0 bases from J, leaving 16 bases between. The CDR3 is made up of 17 amino acids. The CDR3 coding sequence is TGTGCCACCAGCAGAGGGGCCTCGGGGGGCAGCTCCTACGAGCAGTACTTC. Protein: CATSRGASGGSSYEQYF. Variable domain in full (rest from reference TRBV15 and TRBJ2-7): DAMVIQNPRYQVTQFGKPVTLSCSQTLNHNVMYWYQQKSSQAPKLLFHYYDKDFNNEADTPDNFQSRRPNTSFCFLDIRSPGLGDTAMYLCATSRGASGGSSYEQYFGPGTRLTVT.

The chain couples TRBV29-1 to TRBJ1-2; perhaps TRBD1 as D (6 bases). The CDR3 length is 13 residues. V gave up 0 bases and J gave up 6 bases, with 11 bases separating them. The V gene's germline CDR1 is SQVTM and CDR2 ANQGSEA. DNA of the CDR3: TGCAGCGTTGAAGATCCCGGACAGAATGGCTACACCTTC. Translation gives CSVEDPGQNGYTF.

The V gene is TRBV7-3, the J gene TRBJ2-7, with D maybe TRBD1 (6 bases). This CDR3 has 14 amino acids. Germline loops: CDR1 SGHTA, CDR2 FQGTGA. V lost 3 bases and J 2 bases, leaving 11 bases between the germline ends. The CDR3 loop reads CASSFGRGPYEQYF. CDR3 in DNA: TGTGCCAGCAGCTTCGGCAGGGGCCCCTACGAGCAGTACTTC.

The rearrangement joins TRBV11-2 to TRBJ1-6; 7 nucleotides agree with TRBD1. The CDR3 extends over 15 amino acids. Germline V gives CDR1 SGHAT, CDR2 FQNNGV. The junction had 6 bases not matched to a gene; V was cut back by 5 bases and J by 5 bases. CDR3 in DNA: TGTGCCAGCAGCCGGCCGGACAGGAATAATTCACCCCTCCACTTT. Protein sequence: CASSRPDRNNSPLHF.

V gene TRBV3-1 (or the pseudogene TRBV3-2) combines with J gene TRBJ2-2; perhaps TRBD2 as D (6 bases). The CDR3 spans 17 residues. Trimming took 0 bases from V and 3 from J, leaving 14 bases between them. Germline CDR1 reads LGHDT; CDR2 reads YNNKEL (reference sequence). The CDR3 loop is CASSQDTRDFHTGELFF. The CDR3 nucleotides are TGTGCCAGCAGCCAAGATACCCGGGACTTCCACACCGGGGAGCTGTTTTTT.

The chain has TRBV24-1 and TRBJ2-3; maybe TRBD2 (7 bases). This CDR3 is 15 amino acids long. Trimming removed 4 bases from V and 6 bases from J, with 16 bases in between. Germline V gene data show CDR1 as KGHDR and CDR2 as SFDVKD. CDR3 in amino acids: CATSDRMGGHDTQYF. The CDR3 DNA reads TGTGCCACCAGTGACCGTATGGGGGGGCATGATACGCAGTATTTT.

This clone occurred once. This chain joins TRBV5-1 and TRBJ1-1; TRBD1 aligns across 7 bases. The CDR3 extends over 13 amino acids. CDR1 is SGHRS and CDR2 is YFSETQ in the germline V gene. With 6 bases clipped from V and 7 bases from J, the junction kept 9 bases outside the gene matches. The CDR3 region is CASNRDSSSEAFF. Written as DNA, the CDR3 is TGCGCCAGCAACCGGGACAGTTCGAGTGAAGCTTTCTTT.

The chain links TRBV4-3 to TRBJ1-5, with 7 bases lining up with TRBD1. CDR1 and CDR2 from the germline V gene are LGHNA and YSLEER. The trim removed 0 bases at V and 2 bases at J, leaving 13 bases unmatched. The CDR3 is 19 amino acids. The CDR3 region has the DNA TGCGCCAGCAGCCAAGATCTAGGGGGCAGGGATGGGGGCAATCAGCCCCAGCATTTT. It codes for CASSQDLGGRDGGNQPQHF.

In DNA form, the CDR3 reads TGTGCCTGGACAGGCCGCGGGACCCTTGAAAGGGGAGCTTTCTTT. Translated, it gives CAWTGRGTLERGAFF. V usage is TRBV30 and J usage is TRBJ1-1; possible D gene TRBD1, 5 bases. This CDR3 has 15 amino acids. V lost 4 bases and J lost 10, with 25 bases in between. Germline values: CDR1 GTSNPN, CDR2 SVGIG (reference sequence).

The gene calls are TRBV7-9 and TRBJ1-5; D is ambiguous. The CDR3 spans 15 residues. V gave up 5 bases and J gave up 2 bases, with 13 bases separating them. The germline V gene encodes CDR1 SEHNR and CDR2 FQNEAQ (reference sequence). The CDR3 reads CASSPRSSGNQPQHF. For the CDR3, the DNA is TGTGCCAGCAGCCCCCGGTCTAGCGGCAATCAGCCCCAGCATTTT.

This clone has ten or more counts. J is TRBJ2-2 and V is TRBV7-3; no reliable D call. Germline values: CDR1 SGHTA, CDR2 FQGTGA. The CDR3 spans 13 residues. V was cut by 3 bases and J by 0 bases, with 2 bases left in between. CDR3 sequence reads: CASSFANTGELFF. CDR3 DNA: TGTGCCAGCAGCTTCGCGAACACCGGGGAGCTGTTTTTT.

This clone occurred once. The chain employs TRBV12-5 and TRBJ2-2; the match to TRBD2 covers 7 bases. The J segment lost 3 bases and the V segment lost 0 bases, leaving 1 base of the junction unmatched. This CDR3 has 15 amino acids. Germline values: CDR1 LGHNT, CDR2 FRNRAP. This chain's CDR3 is CASGLVRGDTGELFF. The CDR3 DNA follows: TGTGCTAGTGGTTTGGTACGGGGGGACACCGGGGAGCTGTTTTTT. The variable domain in full, completed from reference TRBV12-5 and TRBJ2-2, reads DARVTQTPRHKVTEMGQEVTMRCQPILGHNTVFWYRQTMMQGLELLAYFRNRAPLDDSGMPKDRFSAEMPDATLATLKIQPSEPRDSAVYFCASGLVRGDTGELFFGEGSRLTVL.

The CDR3 reads CASSIPRQGVTEAFF. The CDR3 coding sequence is TGTGCCAGTAGTATACCCCGACAGGGGGTCACTGAAGCTTTCTTT. The chain links TRBV19 to TRBJ1-1; 9 bases fit TRBD1. CDR3 size: 15 residues. CDR1 is LNHDA, CDR2 SQIVND, per germline (reference sequence). V lost 2 bases and J lost 4; bases outside the gene matches: 5.

The chain uses TRBV12-3 or TRBV12-4 and TRBJ2-1, with D perhaps TRBD1 (5 bases). The V end was cut by 3 bases, the J end by 3 bases, with 6 bases between. This CDR3 spans 13 amino acids. The CDR3 loop reads CASSFDSYNEQFF. CDR3 nucleotide sequence: TGTGCCAGCAGTTTTGACAGCTACAATGAGCAGTTCTTC.

The gene calls are TRBV7-3 and TRBJ2-1; 9 bases are a match to TRBD2. Germline V gene sequence: CDR1 SGHTA, CDR2 FQGTGA. J was trimmed by 8 bases and V by 5 bases; bases with no gene match: 10. The CDR3 loop spans 15 amino acids. In nucleotides, the CDR3 is TGTGCCAGCAGCGGCCATAGCGGGAGTAAAGATGAGCAGTTCTTC. This gives the protein CASSGHSGSKDEQFF.

J is TRBJ1-6 and V is TRBV2, with a possible D match to TRBD1 (6 bases). V lost 5 bases to trimming and J lost 9 bases, with 14 bases between them. Germline loops: CDR1 SNHLY, CDR2 FYNNEI. CDR3 length equals 14 residues. In DNA, the CDR3 is TGTGCCAGCAGTCCGACAGGTGTGGCTTCACCCCTCCACTTT. Translating gives CASSPTGVASPLHF.

This rearrangement joins TRBV5-4 to TRBJ2-1; 12 bases are a match to TRBD2. Germline trimming cut 5 bases from V and 3 bases from J; bases unmatched to any gene: 3. There are 15 residues in the CDR3. Per germline, CDR1 SGHNT and CDR2 YYREEE (reference sequence). CDR3 amino acids: CASRGGLAGYNEQFF. The CDR3 DNA follows: TGTGCCAGCAGGGGGGGACTAGCGGGCTACAATGAGCAGTTCTTC. The full variable domain, with the rest looked up from reference TRBV5-4 and TRBJ2-1, is ETGVTQSPTHLIKTRGQQVTLRCSSQSGHNTVSWYQQALGQGPQFIFQYYREEENGRGNFPPRFSGLQFPNYSSELNVNALELDDSALYLCASRGGLAGYNEQFFGPGTRLTVL.

The chain joins TRBV5-5 to TRBJ2-1; a weak D match, TRBD2 (5 bases). The CDR3 contains 14 residues. Trimming removed 2 bases from V and 7 bases from J, with 13 bases in between. Germline loops: CDR1 SGHKS, CDR2 YYEKEE (reference sequence). CDR3 in DNA: TGTGCCAGCAGCTTAGCGGCTTATTTAAATGAGCAGTTCTTC. Translating it yields CASSLAAYLNEQFF. Full variable domain (outside the CDR3, taken from reference TRBV5-5 and TRBJ2-1): DAGVTQSPTHLIKTRGQQVTLRCSPISGHKSVSWYQQVLGQGPQFIFQYYEKEERGRGNFPDRFSARQFPNYSSELNVNALLLGDSALYLCASSLAAYLNEQFFGPGTRLTVL.

This sequence joins TRBV18 and TRBJ2-5, with 10 bases that match TRBD2. The CDR3 runs to 15 residues. The V and J ends lost 2 bases and 5 bases, in that order; junction bases with no gene match: 5. CDR1 is KGHSH, CDR2 LQKENI, per germline. CDR3 sequence reads: CASSPREAGGETQYF. The CDR3 nucleotides read TGTGCCAGCTCACCAAGGGAAGCGGGAGGGGAGACCCAGTACTTC.

The V and J genes are TRBV9 and TRBJ2-5; 14 bases are shared with TRBD2. Per germline, CDR1 SGDLS and CDR2 YYNGEE. J lost 2 bases, V lost 3 bases, and 0 bases had no gene match. The CDR3 has 15 amino acids. CDR3 DNA sequence: TGTGCCAGCAGCGGACTAGCGGGGGGGCAAGAGACCCAGTACTTC. Amino acids: CASSGLAGGQETQYF.

This clone was seen once. CDR3 nucleotide sequence: TGCGCCAGCACCCCCGGGAGGGGATCGGGGAACACTGAAGCTTTCTTT. Translation: CASTPGRGSGNTEAFF. The J gene is TRBJ1-1, the V gene TRBV5-1; possibly TRBD1 for D (5 bases). CDR3 length: 16 amino acids. V was clipped by 6 bases and J by 1 base, with 19 bases between them. Germline CDR1 reads SGHRS; CDR2 reads YFSETQ.

This clone was counted once. The chain has TRBV5-4 and TRBJ1-3, with 7 bases matching TRBD1. Germline V gene lookup returns CDR1 SGHNT and CDR2 YYREEE (reference sequence). The CDR3 length is 15 residues. The ends lost 4 bases at V and 0 bases at J; junction bases unmatched: 4. CDR3 amino acids: CASSLDRTSGNTIYF. CDR3 nucleotides: TGTGCCAGCAGCCTGGACAGGACCTCTGGAAACACCATATATTTT. The entire variable domain, with the rest obtained from reference TRBV5-4 and TRBJ1-3, is as follows: ETGVTQSPTHLIKTRGQQVTLRCSSQSGHNTVSWYQQALGQGPQFIFQYYREEENGRGNFPPRFSGLQFPNYSSELNVNALELDDSALYLCASSLDRTSGNTIYFGEGSWLTVV.

The gene calls are TRBV6-1 and TRBJ2-2; D possibly corresponds to TRBD1 (5 bases). Between the trimmed V and J ends, which lost 2 bases and 4 bases, there was a span of 11 bases. CDR1 is MNHNS, CDR2 SASEGT, per germline. This CDR3 comprises 15 residues. The CDR3 DNA reads TGTGCCAGCAGTGAACTAGGGGATGCCACCGGGGAGCTGTTTTTT. Its translation is CASSELGDATGELFF.

This clone was detected only once. V is TRBV12-3 or TRBV12-4 and J is TRBJ2-7; D gene unclear. The CDR3 totals 12 residues. V lost 2 bases to trimming and J lost 8 bases, with 10 bases between them. The CDR3 DNA reads as TGTGCCAGCAGTTTACGCGGTAGAAAGCAGTACTTC. Its translation: CASSLRGRKQYF.